This entry lists 27 T cell receptor beta chains sequenced from one sample in a study of molecular identifiers for immune sequencing clone quantification. TCRdb recomputed calls from the PCR reads with MiXCR, one row per CDR3 protein. Among a few hundred thousand distinct CDR3 sequences listed, roughly a quarter were seen once. Sequenced material: naive CD8+ T cells from blood, with Jurkat cell RNA spiked in. Subset: FACS-sorted CD8+CD4-CCR7+CD45RA+ naive T cells. The receptors come from a human donor in good health. Some libraries in this study had Jurkat cell RNA spiked in.

This clonotype came up many times. The rearrangement uses TRBV6-5 and TRBJ2-7; D might be TRBD1 (6 bases). V shed 0 bases and J shed 0 bases, with 6 bases lying between them. The CDR3 length is 14 residues. The germline V gene encodes CDR1 MNHEY and CDR2 SVGAGI. The CDR3 nucleotides are TGTGCCAGCAGTTACTCGGACAGCTCCTACGAGCAGTACTTC. Its protein is CASSYSDSSYEQYF.

In its sample, this clonotype was seen a few times. V gene TRBV29-1 combines with J gene TRBJ1-2; D is unclear. Germline-derived CDR1 and CDR2 are SQVTM and ANQGSEA. CDR3 length: 10 residues. The V gene lost 6 bases and the J gene lost 3 bases, with 5 bases spanning the gap. CDR3 coding DNA: TGCAGCGTGCCCGACTATGGCTACACCTTC. Its translation: CSVPDYGYTF. The entire variable domain, with the rest obtained from reference TRBV29-1 and TRBJ1-2, is as follows: SAVISQKPSRDICQRGTSLTIQCQVDSQVTMMFWYRQQPGQSLTLIATANQGSEATYESGFVIDKFPISRPNLTFSTLTVSNMSPEDSSIYLCSVPDYGYTFGSGTRLTVV.

With regard to this clonotype: This may come from a read error, since a much larger clone is one base off. V is TRBV12-3 or TRBV12-4 and J is TRBJ2-3; 10 nucleotides align to TRBD1. This CDR3 is built from 14 residues. CDR3 bases: TGTGACAGCAGTTCGACAGGGGGCGTAGATACGCAGTATTTT. Protein sequence: CDSSSTGGVDTQYF.

The chain has TRBV7-9 and TRBJ2-5, with 10 bases lining up with TRBD1. With V trimmed by 0 bases and J by 3 bases, 4 bases remained unmatched. The CDR3 loop spans 16 amino acids. Germline lookup yields CDR1 SEHNR and CDR2 FQNEAQ (reference sequence). CDR3 amino acids: CASSLAPGTGEETQYF. The CDR3 nucleotides read TGTGCCAGCAGCTTAGCGCCCGGGACAGGGGAAGAGACCCAGTACTTC.

Regarding this clonotype: It may be a read error: a sequence one base away is much more abundant. This chain links TRBV6-2 or TRBV6-3 with TRBJ2-7, with a weak D call TRBD2 (6 bases). V lost 5 bases and J lost 5, with 16 bases in between. The germline CDR1 and CDR2 sequences are MNHEY and SVGEGT. The CDR3 totals 14 residues. The CDR3: CASSRPGVVNEQYF. The CDR3 nucleotides are TGTGCCAGCAGTCGCCCGGGGGTTGTCAACGAGCAGTACTTC.

Ten or more counts support this clonotype. This rearrangement joins TRBV2 to TRBJ2-3, with D possibly matching TRBD1 (7 bases). Trimming took off 2 bases at V and 6 bases at J, with 21 bases between the two ends. CDR3 length: 17 amino acids. Germline CDR1 and CDR2: SNHLY and FYNNEI. This CDR3 is CASSEWAGQTDADTQYF. DNA of the CDR3: TGTGCCAGCAGTGAATGGGCGGGACAGACTGACGCGGATACGCAGTATTTT.

This clonotype has ten or more counts. The chain uses TRBV19 and TRBJ2-3; a possible D gene is TRBD2 (5 bases). CDR1 is LNHDA and CDR2 is SQIVND in the germline V gene (reference sequence). V lost 5 bases, J lost 0 bases, and 12 bases lay in between. CDR3 length: 15 amino acids. The DNA for the CDR3 is TGTGCCAGTAGTGTACTAGATATTAGCACAGATACGCAGTATTTT. Its translation is CASSVLDISTDTQYF.

The chain combines TRBV4-3 with TRBJ2-1; D is ambiguous. Between the trimmed V and J ends, which lost 0 bases and 12 bases, there was a span of 12 bases. The CDR3 extends over 13 amino acids. Germline CDR1 and CDR2: LGHNA and YSLEER. In DNA form, the CDR3 reads TGCGCCAGCAGCCAAGATCTTGGGCAGCGGCAGTTCTTC. This encodes CASSQDLGQRQFF.

This chain connects TRBV10-3 to TRBJ2-3; 9 bases match TRBD1. Per germline, CDR1 ENHRY and CDR2 SYGVKD. The CDR3 contains 16 residues. Trimming at V came to 5 bases and at J to 3 bases, leaving 9 bases not matched to a gene. The CDR3 DNA is TGTGCCATCAGTAGAGGACAGGGGTTCCTAACAGATACGCAGTATTTT. Residues: CAISRGQGFLTDTQYF.

This clonotype was seen at least ten times. CDR3 residues: CASSTWTSDSTDTQYF. For the CDR3, the DNA is TGCGCCAGCAGCACCTGGACTAGCGACTCCACAGATACGCAGTATTTT. The V and J genes are TRBV5-1 and TRBJ2-3; 9 bases are a match to TRBD2. Germline values: CDR1 SGHRS, CDR2 YFSETQ. The CDR3 consists of 16 residues. J was trimmed by 2 bases and V by 4 bases; bases with no gene match: 8.

The chain couples TRBV11-2 to TRBJ2-3; 12 bases map to TRBD1. Germline trimming cut 5 bases from V and 1 base from J; bases unmatched to any gene: 10. Germline V gene sequence: CDR1 SGHAT, CDR2 FQNNGV. The CDR3 runs to 18 residues. The CDR3 loop is CASSTPGQGATRTDTQYF. The CDR3 bases are TGTGCCAGCAGCACGCCGGGACAGGGGGCGACGCGCACAGATACGCAGTATTTT.

This clonotype was found many times. CDR3 region: CASSASSDQETQYF. In DNA, the CDR3 is TGTGCCAGCAGTGCAAGCTCCGACCAAGAGACCCAGTACTTC. The V and J genes are TRBV12-3 or TRBV12-4 and TRBJ2-5; D unclear. The V end was cut by 5 bases, the J end by 0 bases, with 10 bases between. The CDR3 covers 14 residues.

V gene TRBV7-9 combines with J gene TRBJ1-4; D uncertain. The CDR3 is made up of 13 amino acids. Germline V gives CDR1 SEHNR, CDR2 FQNEAQ (reference sequence). Trimming took 4 bases from V and 5 from J, leaving 8 bases between them. CDR3 coding DNA: TGTGCCAGCAGCTCAGAAGGGAATGAAAAACTGTTTTTT. Its translation is CASSSEGNEKLFF. The complete variable domain, with remaining parts taken from reference TRBV7-9 and TRBJ1-4, reads DTGVSQNPRHKITKRGQNVTFRCDPISEHNRLYWYRQTLGQGPEFLTYFQNEAQLEKSRLLSDRFSAERPKGSFSTLEIQRTEQGDSAMYLCASSSEGNEKLFFGSGTQLSVL.

This clonotype appeared once. One end of the junction does not line up with germline, which may come from a read error. V and J are TRBV5-3 and TRBJ1-1; maybe TRBD1 (6 bases). TRBV5-3 is annotated as an ORF whose role is uncertain. The CDR3 has 15 residues. The CDR3 spells CASSLRGAPNNEAFF. The CDR3 region has the DNA TGTGCCAGCAGCCTGCGGGGGGCTCCGAACAATGAAGCTTTCTTT.

A note on this clonotype: At one end, the junction sequence differs from germline, possibly due to a read error. This chain links TRBV4-3 with TRBJ2-3, with D tentatively TRBD1 (6 bases). The CDR3 is 16 amino acids. Germline V gene lookup returns CDR1 LGHNA and CDR2 YSLEER. The CDR3 protein is CASSQVPGVSAETQYF. CDR3 coding DNA: TGCGCCAGCAGCCAAGTCCCAGGGGTTTCCGCAGAAACGCAGTATTTT.

The rearrangement joins TRBV20-1 to TRBJ2-3; no reliable D call. CDR1 and CDR2 (germline): DFQATT, SNEGSKA (reference sequence). Trimming removed 1 base at V and 0 bases at J, with 8 bases between. The CDR3 consists of 14 residues. This chain's CDR3 is CSARGPPSTDTQYF. CDR3 sequence (DNA): TGCAGTGCTAGAGGACCTCCTAGCACAGATACGCAGTATTTT.

There are many counts of this clonotype. J is TRBJ1-3 and V is TRBV7-6; the D is unclear. The germline CDR1 and CDR2 sequences are SGHVS and FNYEAQ. Trimming left V 2 bases short and J 0 bases short, with 8 bases between. This CDR3 has 15 amino acids. The DNA of the CDR3 is TGTGCCAGCAGCTTACGCTCCGGCTCTGGAAACACCATATATTTT. Translation gives CASSLRSGSGNTIYF.

This clonotype was counted at least ten times. This chain links TRBV7-8 with TRBJ1-1; D gene uncertain. CDR3 length equals 14 residues. The germline V gene encodes CDR1 SGHVS and CDR2 FQNEAQ. V was shortened by 2 bases and J by 5 bases, with 12 bases between the two germline ends. In nucleotides, the CDR3 is TGTGCCAGCAGCTTATGGGGTTTGGTAACTGAAGCTTTCTTT. Its translation is CASSLWGLVTEAFF.

The chain joins TRBV6-2 or TRBV6-3 to TRBJ2-7, with D maybe TRBD2 (6 bases). With 0 bases removed from V and 6 bases from J, the gap between germline ends came to 12 bases. CDR3 length: 14 residues. The germline V gene encodes CDR1 MNHEY and CDR2 SVGEGT. The CDR3 region is CASSYSEGSVEQYF. The CDR3, as DNA: TGTGCCAGCAGTTACTCGGAGGGGTCGGTCGAGCAGTACTTC.

Notes on this clonotype: Its ends do not fully match the called genes, so a read error is possible. The chain combines TRBV28 with TRBJ2-1, with D possibly called TRBD1 or TRBD2 (7 bases each). CDR3 length: 16 residues. Germline lookup yields CDR1 MDHEN and CDR2 SYDVKM. This chain's CDR3 is CASSLFRGGQHNEQLF. DNA of the CDR3: TGTGCCAGCAGTTTGTTCAGGGGGGGGCAACACAATGAGCAGCTCTTC.

This clonotype was recorded at least ten times. J is TRBJ2-3 and V is TRBV7-2; 8 bases match TRBD2. CDR1 and CDR2 from the germline V gene are SGHTA and FQGNSA. The junction had 17 bases not matched to a gene; V was cut back by 1 base and J by 5 bases. This CDR3 has 19 amino acids. The CDR3 coding sequence is TGTGCCAGCAGCTTAGTAGTTGGCGGGACTAGATTAATTGAAGATACGCAGTATTTT. It specifies CASSLVVGGTRLIEDTQYF.

This clonotype was seen many times. For the CDR3, the DNA is TGTGCCAGCAGTGAGGACAGCTATGTTGGCTACACCTTC. It codes for CASSEDSYVGYTF. J is TRBJ1-2 and V is TRBV6-2 or TRBV6-3, with D tentatively TRBD1 (6 bases). The CDR3 loop spans 13 amino acids. CDR1 is MNHEY and CDR2 is SVGEGT in the germline V gene. V dropped 5 bases and J dropped 7 bases, with 14 bases sitting between them.

This clonotype was found many times. This chain connects TRBV2 to TRBJ1-1; D perhaps matches TRBD1 (5 bases). Trimming removed 11 bases from V and 1 base from J, with 11 bases in between. The CDR3 runs 12 residues. Germline V lookup: CDR1 SNHLY, CDR2 FYNNEI. Here the CDR3 reads CAVPTANTEAFF. The CDR3 DNA reads as TGTGCCGTACCGACAGCGAACACTGAAGCTTTCTTT.

In its sample, this clonotype was seen once. The chain couples TRBV19 to TRBJ2-7; D perhaps matches TRBD2 (5 bases). The CDR3 is 14 amino acids. Between the trimmed V and J ends, which lost 6 bases and 1 base, there was a span of 13 bases. CDR1 is LNHDA and CDR2 is SQIVND in the germline V gene (reference sequence). The CDR3 is CASRIGVGSYEQYF. DNA of the CDR3: TGTGCCAGTAGAATCGGGGTCGGTTCCTACGAGCAGTACTTC.

The V and J genes are TRBV4-1 and TRBJ2-1, with D perhaps TRBD1 (6 bases). CDR1 is MGHRA and CDR2 is YSYEKL in the germline V gene. V dropped 0 bases and J dropped 2 bases, with 11 bases sitting between them. The CDR3 spans 16 residues. The CDR3 here is CASSQESGDPYNEQFF. CDR3 sequence (DNA): TGCGCCAGCAGCCAAGAATCAGGGGATCCCTACAATGAGCAGTTCTTC.

This clonotype occurred many times. The chain employs TRBV6-5 and TRBJ1-4, with D unclear. Germline CDR1 and CDR2: MNHEY and SVGAGI. This CDR3 spans 13 amino acids. Trimming took off 7 bases at V and 7 bases at J, with 13 bases between the two ends. The CDR3 region is CASTSGPGEKLFF. CDR3 DNA sequence: TGTGCCAGCACCTCAGGCCCGGGTGAAAAACTGTTTTTT.

This clonotype was seen a handful of times. V is TRBV27 and J is TRBJ2-3, with 11 bases that match TRBD2. CDR3 length: 15 amino acids. Germline-derived CDR1 and CDR2 are MNHEY and SMNVEV (reference sequence). The trim removed 5 bases at V and 1 base at J, leaving 2 bases unmatched. CDR3 sequence reads: CASSTTSGGTDTQYF. DNA of the CDR3: TGTGCCAGCAGTACGACTAGCGGGGGCACAGATACGCAGTATTTT.